This TCR beta chain is from a study of neurological immune-mediated disorders. Germline V gene data show CDR1 as SGHRS and CDR2 as YFSETQ. CDR3 length: 16 amino acids. Between the trimmed V and J ends, which lost 4 bases and 2 bases, there was a span of 18 bases. The time point is: longitudinal time-point 3. TCRdb called the 5' RACE reads again in MiXCR, with one record for every CDR3 protein. The sample lists tens of thousands of distinct CDR3 sequences; under 4.5% were seen once. This clonotype was detected many times. Sequencing input: PBMCs. This chain connects TRBV5-1 to TRBJ2-5; D is possibly TRBD1 (6 bases). The origin of this receptor is a woman aged 55-75 years with multiple sclerosis. The CDR3 protein is CASSRTVLATQETQYF. CDR3 DNA sequence: TGCGCCAGCAGCAGGACAGTCCTAGCCACTCAAGAGACCCAGTACTTC.